This T cell receptor (beta chain) appears in the sequencing data of a study of early T cells in non-severe SARS-CoV-2 infection. Study-level information: Bulk RNA taken from unsorted whole blood was sequenced, leaving chains unpaired.

This clonotype was observed many times. Its antigen is not identified. The study's findings and limits: The matching step, a VDJdb search, favored anti-spike CD8 responses and missed private and CD4 specificities.

With 3 bases removed from V and 4 bases from J, the gap between germline ends came to 2 bases. This CDR3 region has 11 residues. Germline loops: CDR1 MRHNA, CDR2 SNTAGT. Individual cDNA molecules received unique molecular identifiers during library preparation. MiXCR, applied by TCRdb to the 5' RACE reads, yields one record per CDR3 protein. The profile shows 40,000 or so distinct CDR3 sequences, over 4.5% of them singletons. The TCR originated in an adult who was a healthcare worker with PCR-confirmed SARS-CoV-2 infection or an uninfected control (not recorded which). The chain combines TRBV6-4 with TRBJ2-3, with D unresolved. Sequencing was done on a sample of whole blood. The DNA of the CDR3 is TGTGCCAGCAGTGAATCAGATACGCAGTATTTT. Its protein product is CASSESDTQYF.